This TCR beta chain was documented in a study of CD8 T cells in Susac syndrome. It was negative isolation that provided the CD8+ and CD4+ T cells, whereas TEMRA cells were enriched by FACS. This CDR3 spans 18 amino acids. V lost 4 bases, J lost 6 bases, and 24 bases lay in between. CDR1 MDHEN and CDR2 SYDVKM come from the germline V gene. Random hexamers were used to reverse transcribe an amount of roughly 0.5 to 1 ug RNA. Amplification of TCR beta CDR3 by immunoSEQ multiplex PCR spanned 54 Vbeta and 13 Jbeta. TCRdb independently ran MiXCR on the immunoSEQ multiplex PCR reads; one entry per CDR3 protein. The sample records about 300,000 distinct CDR3 sequences, 89% being singletons.

This sequence joins TRBV28 and TRBJ2-2; D call uncertain. The sequence was obtained from a human donor with multiple sclerosis. Sequencing was carried out using CD8+ T cells from PBMCs. The CDR3 spells CASSSFAHNTKESGELFF. CDR3 DNA sequence: TGTGCCAGCAGTTCATTCGCCCATAACACGAAGGAATCCGGGGAGCTGTTTTTT.